The 30 T cell receptor beta chains reported below all come from one sample, sequenced in a study of T cell responses to AZD1222 COVID-19 vaccine. Sequencing was performed with immunoSEQ multiplex PCR; in TCRdb, only in-frame clones are kept and a portion is missing. The profile shows 26,000 or so clones, roughly 90% of them singletons. The sample here was peripheral blood, taken 28 days after the second AZD1222 dose. Receptor source: an adult who received the AZD1222 COVID-19 vaccine.

This chain uses TRBV30 with TRBJ2-5, with 11 bases fitting TRBD2. The CDR3 has 14 amino acids. Germline CDR1 reads GTSNPN; CDR2 reads SVGIG (reference sequence). Trimming took 3 bases from V and 6 from J; bases not matched to a gene: 6. CDR3: CAWRLAGGRQTQYF. The DNA for the CDR3 is TGTGCCTGGAGGTTAGCGGGAGGGCGGCAGACCCAGTACTTC.

The chain carries TRBV27 and TRBJ2-1; TRBD2 aligns across 12 bases. This CDR3 region has 15 residues. Trimming took 1 base from V and 5 from J; bases not matched to a gene: 0. CDR1 and CDR2 (germline): MNHEY, SMNVEV (reference sequence). CDR3 region: CASSLWTSGNNEQFF. As DNA, the CDR3 is TGTGCCAGCAGTTTATGGACTAGCGGGAACAATGAGCAGTTCTTC.

CDR3 protein: CASRRFAAENTEAFF. CDR3 nucleotides: TGCGCCAGCAGGAGATTCGCGGCAGAGAACACTGAAGCTTTCTTT. The chain employs TRBV4-3 and TRBJ1-1; D gene unclear. V lost 6 bases, J lost 1 base, and 15 bases lay in between. Looked up from germline, CDR1 is LGHNA and CDR2 is YSLEER. The CDR3 is 15 residues long.

The chain carries TRBV19 and TRBJ1-5; possible D gene TRBD1, 5 bases. The CDR3 covers 15 residues. Germline V gene sequence: CDR1 LNHDA, CDR2 SQIVND (reference sequence). Trimming cost V 1 base and J 3 bases, with 10 bases left between them. CDR3 bases: TGTGCCAGTAGTATAGCCCGCAGGGACAATCAGCCCCAGCATTTT. Its protein is CASSIARRDNQPQHF.

This sequence joins TRBV7-9 and TRBJ1-5, with 8 bases identical to TRBD1. This CDR3 spans 17 amino acids. Per the germline V gene, CDR1 is SEHNR and CDR2 is FQNEAQ (reference sequence). V shed 1 base, J shed 0 bases, and the junction held 5 bases outside the gene matches. The CDR3 coding sequence is TGTGCCAGCAGCTTAGACAGGGGGGGTGTTAGCAATCAGCCCCAGCATTTT. It is translated as CASSLDRGGVSNQPQHF.

The chain couples TRBV29-1 to TRBJ2-7; 7 positions match TRBD2. Germline assignment: CDR1 SQVTM and CDR2 ANQGSEA. Trimming cost V 7 bases and J 6 bases; bases outside gene matches: 15. The CDR3 length is 14 residues. Here the CDR3 reads CSAKDGRESGEQYF. As DNA, the CDR3 is TGCAGCGCCAAGGATGGGCGGGAGTCCGGCGAGCAGTACTTC.

The sample holds one count of this clone. This chain uses TRBV21-1 with TRBJ2-2; no check of the table's D call, TRBD2, against the DNA was made. TRBV21-1 is given as a pseudogene. CDR3 size: 21 residues. The CDR3 coding sequence is TGTGCCAGCAGCAAAGCCCCTACGGGACTAGCGGGAGCGCTCTACACCGGGGAGCTGTTTTTT. As protein: CASSKAPTGLAGALYTGELFF.

This chain connects TRBV19 to TRBJ1-2; the match to TRBD1 covers 7 bases. V shed 6 bases, J shed 5 bases, and the junction held 12 bases outside the gene matches. Germline V lookup: CDR1 LNHDA, CDR2 SQIVND (reference sequence). The CDR3 covers 15 residues. CDR3 DNA sequence: TGTGCCAGTAGGTCCCTGGTAGGGGGCTATTATGGCTACACCTTC. This encodes CASRSLVGGYYGYTF.

The CDR3 region has the DNA TGTGCCAGCAGTGAACGAAGGGACTCGGGGGGCTACACCTTC. Its translation: CASSERRDSGGYTF. The V call is TRBV6-1, the J call TRBJ1-2, with a possible D match to TRBD1 (5 bases). Germline V lookup: CDR1 MNHNS, CDR2 SASEGT. With 2 bases removed from V and 8 bases from J, the gap between germline ends came to 15 bases. This CDR3 has 14 residues.

The CDR3 sequence: CATSGTVGDEQFF. Here the CDR3 DNA reads TGTGCCACCAGCGGAACAGTTGGGGATGAGCAGTTCTTC. The chain couples TRBV24-1 to TRBJ2-1; D gene ambiguous. The CDR3 has 13 amino acids. CDR1 KGHDR and CDR2 SFDVKD come from the germline V gene. V lost 7 bases and J lost 8, with 14 bases in between.

The chain is built from TRBV5-4 and TRBJ2-7; TRBD2 matches at 11 bases. This CDR3 is 17 amino acids long. V dropped 0 bases and J dropped 2; count of bases not matched to a gene: 7. Germline CDR1 is SGHNT and CDR2 is YYREEE (reference sequence). Here the CDR3 reads CASSLVKATSGAYEQYF. CDR3 bases: TGTGCCAGCAGCTTGGTAAAAGCGACTAGCGGGGCCTACGAGCAGTACTTC.

V is TRBV27 and J is TRBJ2-4; TRBD2 matches 7 bases. There are 16 residues in the CDR3. Trimming at V came to 4 bases and at J to 1 base, leaving 7 bases not matched to a gene. Germline CDR1 reads MNHEY; CDR2 reads SMNVEV (reference sequence). The CDR3 sequence is CASSSLASGAKNIQYF. The CDR3 coding sequence is TGTGCCAGCAGTTCACTAGCGAGTGGCGCCAAAAACATTCAGTACTTC.

The sample holds one count of this clone. The chain is built from TRBV9 and TRBJ2-6, with D unclear. Germline values: CDR1 SGDLS, CDR2 YYNGEE. The CDR3 runs 17 residues. V gave up 0 bases and J gave up 0 bases, with 10 bases separating them. CDR3 in DNA: TGTGCCAGCAGCGTAGTACAGTCTAGCTCTGGGGCCAACGTCCTGACTTTC. Protein: CASSVVQSSSGANVLTF.

The chain employs TRBV7-2 and TRBJ2-7, with D maybe TRBD2 (6 bases). Per the germline V gene, CDR1 is SGHTA and CDR2 is FQGNSA. This CDR3 has 15 amino acids. Trimming took off 1 base at V and 6 bases at J, with 16 bases between the two ends. DNA for the CDR3: TGTGCCAGCAGCTTAGTTGCGGGAAGTGGAGGCGAGCAGTACTTC. Protein sequence: CASSLVAGSGGEQYF.

This sequence joins TRBV6-4 and TRBJ2-1, with D possibly matching TRBD1 (5 bases). Germline assignment: CDR1 MRHNA and CDR2 SNTAGT. This CDR3 has 13 amino acids. Between the trimmed V and J ends, which lost 4 bases and 9 bases, there was a span of 13 bases. CDR3 protein: CASSVSQGLEQFF. The CDR3 DNA is TGTGCCAGCAGTGTCTCTCAGGGTCTTGAGCAGTTCTTC.

J is TRBJ2-1 and V is TRBV6-6; D is unclear. The germline V and J ends were trimmed by 7 bases and 3 bases, with 10 bases remaining between them. CDR3 size: 13 residues. In germline, CDR1 is MNHNY, CDR2 SVGAGI (reference sequence). CDR3 residues: CASTSRDYNEQFF. CDR3 coding DNA: TGTGCCAGCACGAGTAGGGACTACAATGAGCAGTTCTTC.

This clone was detected once. This sequence joins TRBV29-1 and TRBJ2-3; D remains unclear. With 5 bases removed from V and 0 bases from J, the gap between germline ends came to 15 bases. The CDR3 loop spans 15 amino acids. Germline V gene sequence: CDR1 SQVTM, CDR2 ANQGSEA. CDR3 in amino acids: CSVPARGSSTDTQYF. CDR3 DNA sequence: TGCAGCGTTCCCGCTCGCGGCTCCAGCACAGATACGCAGTATTTT.

The rearrangement uses TRBV6-2 or TRBV6-3 and TRBJ2-1; 12 positions agree with TRBD1. V dropped 2 bases and J dropped 9; count of bases not matched to a gene: 5. Germline CDR1 MNHEY, CDR2 SVGEGT. The CDR3 has 15 amino acids. The CDR3 protein is CASSYMGQGASEQFF. CDR3 nucleotide sequence: TGTGCCAGCAGTTACATGGGACAGGGGGCCAGTGAGCAGTTCTTC.

The chain combines TRBV24-1 with TRBJ2-7; D call uncertain. The CDR3 runs 14 residues. Trimming took off 1 base at V and 0 bases at J, with 6 bases between the two ends. Germline lookup yields CDR1 KGHDR and CDR2 SFDVKD. The DNA for the CDR3 is TGTGCCACCAGTGATTTCCGGAACTCCTACGAGCAGTACTTC. Its protein product is CATSDFRNSYEQYF.

The V gene is TRBV2, the J gene TRBJ2-1, with D uncertain. With 4 bases removed from V and 11 bases from J, the gap between germline ends came to 12 bases. CDR3 length equals 12 residues. Germline V gives CDR1 SNHLY, CDR2 FYNNEI. The CDR3 protein is CASSGIPIKQFF. The CDR3, as DNA: TGTGCCAGCAGTGGGATTCCTATTAAGCAGTTCTTC.

The chain joins TRBV24-1 to TRBJ1-2; the match to TRBD1 covers 12 bases. Trimming at V came to 4 bases and at J to 3 bases, leaving 5 bases not matched to a gene. The germline V gene has CDR1 KGHDR and CDR2 SFDVKD. This CDR3 spans 16 amino acids. The CDR3 protein is CATSDRRDRGHYGYTF. The CDR3 coding sequence is TGTGCCACCAGTGACCGCCGGGACAGGGGGCACTATGGCTACACCTTC.

The chain is built from TRBV6-4 and TRBJ2-2, with D perhaps matching TRBD2 (5 bases). The CDR3 length is 14 residues. The V gene lost 4 bases and the J gene lost 3 bases, with 9 bases spanning the gap. Germline loops: CDR1 MRHNA, CDR2 SNTAGT. CDR3 sequence reads: CASSASGYTGELFF. Here the CDR3 DNA reads TGTGCCAGCAGTGCGAGCGGCTACACCGGGGAGCTGTTTTTT.

J is TRBJ1-2 and V is TRBV6-2 or TRBV6-3, with 7 bases lining up with TRBD1. V lost 4 bases, J lost 2 bases, and 1 base stayed unmatched. Germline V gene sequence: CDR1 MNHEY, CDR2 SVGEGT. CDR3 length: 13 amino acids. The CDR3 loop is CASSLDRNYGYTF. The CDR3 DNA reads TGTGCCAGCAGTTTGGACAGGAACTATGGCTACACCTTC.

This rearrangement joins TRBV5-8 to TRBJ1-2; no reliable D call. The CDR3 is 14 residues long. V lost 7 bases and J lost 8, with 21 bases in between. Germline assignment: CDR1 SGHTS and CDR2 YDEGEE. The CDR3 region has the DNA TGTGCCAGCGACCGAGGCCGAACCCGAGGGGGCTACACCTTC. Protein product: CASDRGRTRGGYTF.

The table lists this clone with a count of one. This chain connects TRBV18 to TRBJ2-7, with 12 bases identical to TRBD1. The CDR3 extends over 15 amino acids. From germline, CDR1 is KGHSH and CDR2 LQKENI. The J segment lost 3 bases and the V segment lost 3 bases, leaving 3 bases of the junction unmatched. CDR3 in DNA: TGTGCCAGCTCACCCGGGACAGGGGGCCGCTACGAGCAGTACTTC. Protein: CASSPGTGGRYEQYF. Complete variable domain (other parts from reference TRBV18 and TRBJ2-7): NAGVMQNPRHLVRRRGQEARLRCSPMKGHSHVYWYRQLPEEGLKFMVYLQKENIIDESGMPKERFSAEFPKEGPSILRIQQVVRGDSAAYFCASSPGTGGRYEQYFGPGTRLTVT.

This clone was recorded only once. The chain recombines TRBV29-1 with TRBJ1-1; possible D gene TRBD1, 5 bases. The germline V gene encodes CDR1 SQVTM and CDR2 ANQGSEA. Trimming stripped 3 bases from V and 1 base from J, with 12 bases between. The CDR3 has 14 residues. DNA of the CDR3: TGCAGCGTTGATCGGGACCCAGGGAACACTGAAGCTTTCTTT. This sequence encodes CSVDRDPGNTEAFF.

The chain has TRBV7-3 and TRBJ2-6, with a tentative D call TRBD2 (5 bases). Trimming removed 6 bases at V and 0 bases at J, with 9 bases between. This CDR3 is 15 amino acids long. The germline gives CDR1 SGHTA, CDR2 FQGTGA. The CDR3 sequence is CASSRGNSGANVLTF. CDR3 nucleotide sequence: TGTGCCAGCAGTCGGGGAAACTCTGGGGCCAACGTCCTGACTTTC. Combining the CDR3 with reference TRBV7-3 and TRBJ2-6 gives the whole variable domain GAGVSQTPSNKVTEKGKYVELRCDPISGHTALYWYRQSLGQGPEFLIYFQGTGAADDSGLPNDRFFAVRPEGSVSTLKIQRTERGDSAVYLCASSRGNSGANVLTFGAGSRLTVL.

This clone showed up just once. The V gene is TRBV3-1 (or the pseudogene TRBV3-2), the J gene TRBJ2-1; D remains ambiguous. The CDR3 loop spans 11 amino acids. The germline V gene encodes CDR1 LGHDT and CDR2 YNNKEL (reference sequence). Trimming stripped 6 bases from V and 4 bases from J, with 4 bases between. The CDR3 loop reads CASRLYNEQFF. The CDR3 bases are TGTGCCAGCAGGCTATACAATGAGCAGTTCTTC.

The CDR3 reads CASSDKGSYEQYF. In DNA, the CDR3 is TGTGCCAGCAGCGACAAGGGCTCCTACGAGCAGTACTTC. The gene calls are TRBV11-3 and TRBJ2-7; the D is unclear. Germline V gene lookup returns CDR1 SGHNT and CDR2 YENEEA. The V end lost 5 bases, the J end lost 0 bases, and 8 bases lay between the germline ends. The CDR3 sequence is 13 residues long.

V is TRBV28 and J is TRBJ2-7, with D perhaps TRBD2 (5 bases). The germline gives CDR1 MDHEN, CDR2 SYDVKM. This CDR3 is built from 12 residues. V was cut by 6 bases and J by 2 bases, with 8 bases left in between. The CDR3 DNA reads as TGTGCCAGCAGGCAAGCGGCCTACGAGCAGTACTTC. Translation gives CASRQAAYEQYF.